This T cell receptor (beta chain) was profiled in a study of identical twins. A few counts support this clonotype. The CDR3 runs to 15 residues. Germline V CDR1 and CDR2: SGHTA, FQGNSA. The trim removed 5 bases at V and 5 bases at J, leaving 6 bases unmatched. One entry per CDR3 protein results from TCRdb running MiXCR on the 5' RACE reads. The sample shows some 500,000 distinct CDR3 sequences, 13% to 15% of them seen only once. The same sample was also used in a study of yellow fever vaccine responses in identical twins.

Sequences were obtained from CD4+ T cells sorted from blood. The origin of this receptor is a woman aged 18-30 years in good health. The chain carries TRBV7-2 and TRBJ2-2; 9 bases align to TRBD1. Here the CDR3 reads CASSKGTGRTGELFF. DNA for the CDR3: TGTGCCAGCAGCAAGGGGACAGGGCGGACCGGGGAGCTGTTTTTT.